This TCR beta chain originates from a study of Graves' ophthalmopathy and Graves' hyperthyroidism (dated 2018 in TCRdb). For the wider study: Hyperthyroidism was considered stable if no progression to ophthalmopathy occurred within 18 months of follow-up. The study used signatures of the TCR beta repertoire to tell Graves' ophthalmopathy apart from Graves' hyperthyroidism and to predict which patients would progress to ophthalmopathy. In total, some 140 blood samples were TCR-sequenced: 40 to 45 ophthalmopathy, approximately 80 hyperthyroidism and about 17 hyperthyroidism-to-ophthalmopathy patients. To explore V-J signatures distinguishing ophthalmopathy from hyperthyroidism, a discovery set of roughly 100 patients (roughly 45 ophthalmopathy, some 55 stable hyperthyroidism) was enrolled. An independent validation cohort comprised 18 hyperthyroidism patients and 15 to 17 patients who later progressed from hyperthyroidism to ophthalmopathy. In over 5 hyperthyroidism patients, the T-cell repertoire of thyroid tissue was compared with the T-cell repertoire of blood. Following sampling, methimazole starting at 30 mg daily was administered to hyperthyroidism patients, and high-dose intravenous methylprednisolone was administered to ophthalmopathy patients.

This clonotype was detected many times. Its antigen has not been determined. Per-base qualities were not stored, and no clone one base away is much larger. The hyperthyroidism patients were 18 to 65 years old and newly diagnosed, with a disease duration of less than 2 months. Patients with other autoimmune diseases, uncontrolled infections, pregnancy or lactation were excluded from the study. Clinical symptoms, serum thyroxine, TRAb, thyroid ultrasound and orbital computed tomography were used for diagnosis. Total RNA was extracted with Trizol reagent and quality-checked on an Agilent 2100 Bioanalyzer. TCR beta CDR3 regions were amplified from RNA transcripts for repertoire sequencing. The first round was an RT-PCR using HTBI primers with the Qiagen OneStep RT-PCR kit, and this first round was followed by a second-round multiplex PCR, then size selection and purification. Sequencing of the libraries was carried out on an Illumina HiSeq2000 in paired-end mode with 100 bp reads. The study's processing was this. Reads were processed with SOAPnuke, discarding reads with adapters, uncalled bases, mean Phred below 15, or no exact constant-primer or identifier match. COPE v1.2.5 was used to merge the high-quality paired reads. Each unique nucleotide sequence was treated as a clonotype, and MiTCR v1.1 was used to align the clonotypes to the IMGT TRB V, D and J references. Only V-J combinations with frequency above 0.0001 were analysed, covering around 99% of repertoires. For each V-J combination, a TCR clonal expansion and chaos score was defined as F50 clonal expansion divided by the chaos observed in the TCRdist matrix. Welch's t-statistics and random forest were used to reduce features to more than ten V-J combinations, which were fed into a naive Bayes classifier. The Morisita-Horn index was used to measure how similar the thyroid and blood repertoires were. TCRdb applied fastp at Q25 and MiXCR to the public reads, then kept only in-frame beta chains. Rows are unified per CDR3 protein, each entry keeping the most common DNA and genes. The V and J calls and clone size are TCRdb's, not the authors'. Recorded for this sample are over a million distinct CDR3 sequences; around a third of them occurred a single time. Roughly 10% of the sample lies in the top ten.

The CDR3, from cysteine to phenylalanine, totals 16 residues. Only the CDR3 DNA is retained, 48 bases long and in frame from the first base. Ends trimmed: V by 6 bases, J by 3 bases; bases unmatched to a gene: 3. CDR1 is given as SGHAT and CDR2 as FQNNGV, both from the germline V gene. Results the study describes overall, beyond this receptor: The 13-signature model separated ophthalmopathy from stable hyperthyroidism with about 86% sensitivity and roughly 84% specificity in cross-validation, and 80%/75% in the test set. No statistical method was used to predetermine the sample size, and group allocation was not hidden from the investigators. Most of the expanded thyroid clonotypes with a frequency above 0.001 were also detected in blood, and it was suggested that the thyroid immune response may be reflected by blood repertoires. In validation, the model predicted ophthalmopathy progression with nearly 71% sensitivity and roughly 78% specificity; approximately 12 predicted patients were CT-confirmed with GO in a median of 6.5 months.

This clonotype was sampled from an adult man with Graves' hyperthyroidism. Material: peripheral blood or thyroid tissue (not recorded which). The receptor chain draws on TRBV11-2 and TRBJ2-1, with TRBD2 matching 15 junction bases. The CDR3 region: CASRRTSGGVYNEQFF. The sequence in DNA is TGTGCCAGCAGGCGGACTAGCGGGGGGGTCTACAATGAGCAGTTCTTC. The variable domain in full, with residues beyond the CDR3 obtained from the reference TRBV11-2 and TRBJ2-1 genes, is EAGVAQSPRYKIIEKRQSVAFWCNPISGHATLYWYQQILGQGPKLLIQFQNNGVVDDSQLPKDRFSAERLKGVDSTLKIQPAKLEDSAVYLCASRRTSGGVYNEQFFGPGTRLTVL.